What follows are 28 T cell receptor beta chains derived from one specimen sequenced in a study of T-cell memory formation after mild COVID-19. TCRdb called the 5' RACE reads again in MiXCR, with one record for every CDR3 protein. The sample yields approximately 65,000 distinct CDR3 sequences, 9.3% seen once. Sequences were obtained from PBMCs or a T cell subset sorted from them (not recorded which). Receptors originate from a man aged 18 to 29 who had mild COVID-19 (a few samples of this study predate the infection). Cell type and time point are not known.

This clonotype has a count of ten or more. This chain links TRBV18 with TRBJ2-5; no clear D gene. This CDR3 is 14 amino acids long. Between the trimmed V and J ends, which lost 2 bases and 2 bases, there was a span of 9 bases. Germline V CDR1 and CDR2: KGHSH, LQKENI. Here the CDR3 reads CASSPGNRQETQYF. The CDR3 DNA is TGTGCCAGCTCACCAGGGAATAGGCAAGAGACCCAGTACTTC.

CDR3 protein: CASSHKPGRRGGLTDTQYF. The CDR3 DNA sequence: TGTGCCAGCAGCCACAAACCAGGGAGGCGGGGGGGTTTGACAGATACGCAGTATTTT. This chain uses TRBV3-1 with TRBJ2-3, with 9 bases matching TRBD2. The ends lost 3 bases at V and 3 bases at J; junction bases unmatched: 16. The CDR3 length is 19 residues. Germline V gives CDR1 LGHDT, CDR2 YNNKEL (reference sequence).

This clonotype has a count of ten or more. The gene calls are TRBV7-2 and TRBJ2-3, with D possibly being TRBD1 (7 bases). The CDR3 contains 14 residues. Trimming stripped 11 bases from V and 5 bases from J, with 20 bases between. The germline V gene encodes CDR1 SGHTA and CDR2 FQGNSA. The CDR3 here is CAAVQGGDRDTQYF. The CDR3, as DNA: TGTGCCGCCGTCCAGGGGGGCGATAGAGATACGCAGTATTTT.

This clonotype was observed a few times. This chain joins TRBV5-1 and TRBJ2-6, with D possibly being TRBD1 (5 bases). Deletions cut 0 bases from V and 1 base from J, with 11 bases between. Germline CDR1 reads SGHRS; CDR2 reads YFSETQ. CDR3 length equals 17 residues. CDR3 bases: TGCGCCAGCAGCTTGGCGTTAACAGGTTCTGGGGCCAACGTCCTGACTTTC. Translating it yields CASSLALTGSGANVLTF.

A few counts support this clonotype. V is TRBV10-3 and J is TRBJ2-3; D gene unclear. The CDR3 is 13 residues long. The V gene lost 3 bases and the J gene lost 3 bases, with 7 bases spanning the gap. The germline V gene has CDR1 ENHRY and CDR2 SYGVKD. In DNA form, the CDR3 reads TGTGCCATCAGTGATCAAGGGACAGATACGCAGTATTTT. Amino acid sequence: CAISDQGTDTQYF.

This clonotype came up a few times. V usage is TRBV2 and J usage is TRBJ1-6; no definite D call. Germline CDR1 and CDR2: SNHLY and FYNNEI. The CDR3 covers 13 residues. Between the trimmed V and J ends, which lost 10 bases and 8 bases, there was a span of 15 bases. The CDR3 loop is CATKSERDSPLHF. The CDR3 coding sequence is TGTGCCACCAAATCGGAGAGGGATTCACCCCTCCACTTT.

There are a few counts of this clonotype. This chain links TRBV6-5 with TRBJ2-3, with 10 bases identical to TRBD1. The germline V gene has CDR1 MNHEY and CDR2 SVGAGI. V lost 5 bases to trimming and J lost 4 bases; unmatched junction nucleotides: 6. This CDR3 is built from 15 residues. The CDR3 bases are TGTGCCAGCAGTGCATGGACAGGGGGAGCAGATACGCAGTATTTT. Encoded protein: CASSAWTGGADTQYF.

This clonotype was observed many times. The chain combines TRBV7-8 with TRBJ2-1; D is ambiguous. From germline, CDR1 is SGHVS and CDR2 FQNEAQ. The V gene lost 3 bases and the J gene lost 6 bases, with 6 bases spanning the gap. The CDR3 covers 12 residues. In DNA form, the CDR3 reads TGTGCCAGCAGCTTCGGCCCCAATGAGCAGTTCTTC. This codes for CASSFGPNEQFF.

This clonotype showed up just a few times. The rearrangement joins TRBV20-1 to TRBJ2-2, with D uncertain. Germline CDR1 reads DFQATT; CDR2 reads SNEGSKA (reference sequence). The CDR3 is made up of 11 amino acids. V gave up 4 bases and J gave up 4 bases, with 4 bases separating them. CDR3 DNA: TGCAGTGCTATGCTCACCGGGGAGCTGTTTTTT. Protein product: CSAMLTGELFF.

This clonotype occurred many times. The rearrangement uses TRBV5-1 and TRBJ2-7, with 10 bases matching TRBD1. J was trimmed by 2 bases and V by 4 bases; bases with no gene match: 6. CDR1 is SGHRS and CDR2 is YFSETQ in the germline V gene. This CDR3 spans 15 amino acids. CDR3 bases: TGCGCCAGCAGCGCGGGACAGGGGATAACCTACGAGCAGTACTTC. This encodes CASSAGQGITYEQYF.

This clonotype was seen a few times. The chain combines TRBV19 with TRBJ2-1, with 11 positions matching TRBD1. Germline V gives CDR1 LNHDA, CDR2 SQIVND (reference sequence). Trimming at V came to 6 bases and at J to 7 bases, leaving 8 bases not matched to a gene. The length of the CDR3 is 15 residues. CDR3 sequence (DNA): TGTGCCAGTAGGCCGGGACAGGGGGGGAGAAATGAGCAGTTCTTC. Its protein product is CASRPGQGGRNEQFF.

This clonotype was counted between two and nine times. This chain connects TRBV20-1 to TRBJ1-5; 7 bases align to TRBD1. The V gene's germline CDR1 is DFQATT and CDR2 SNEGSKA (reference sequence). The ends lost 5 bases at V and 7 bases at J; junction bases unmatched: 8. The CDR3 extends over 13 amino acids. The CDR3 here is CSALGQADQPQHF. The CDR3 nucleotides read TGCAGTGCTTTAGGACAGGCAGACCAGCCCCAGCATTTT.

The rearrangement links TRBV7-9 to TRBJ1-1; D ambiguous. From germline, CDR1 is SEHNR and CDR2 FQNEAQ (reference sequence). V was clipped by 7 bases and J by 1 base, with 13 bases between them. This CDR3 spans 14 amino acids. The CDR3: CASTDTRGNTEAFF. The CDR3 nucleotides read TGTGCCAGCACCGACACCCGGGGGAACACTGAAGCTTTCTTT.

The chain uses TRBV5-1 and TRBJ2-5, with 12 bases that match TRBD1. The V gene end was trimmed by 3 bases and the J gene end by 5 bases; junction bases not matched to a gene: 5. The CDR3 length is 15 residues. Per germline, CDR1 SGHRS and CDR2 YFSETQ. As DNA, the CDR3 is TGCGCCAGCAGCTCCGGGACAGGGGGCGCGGAGACCCAGTACTTC. Translation: CASSSGTGGAETQYF. Supplemented by reference TRBV5-1 and TRBJ2-5, the full variable domain reads KAGVTQTPRYLIKTRGQQVTLSCSPISGHRSVSWYQQTPGQGLQFLFEYFSETQRNKGNFPGRFSGRQFSNSRSEMNVSTLELGDSALYLCASSSGTGGAETQYFGPGTRLLVL.

In this sample, this clonotype turned up many times. This chain links TRBV5-1 with TRBJ2-3, with TRBD1 as a possible D gene (5 bases). CDR1 is SGHRS and CDR2 is YFSETQ in the germline V gene. The CDR3 contains 14 residues. Trimming removed 4 bases at V and 4 bases at J, with 13 bases between. The CDR3 sequence is CASSTHLGPDTQYF. CDR3 bases: TGCGCCAGCAGCACGCATCTGGGGCCAGATACGCAGTATTTT. Full variable domain (remainder filled in from reference TRBV5-1 and TRBJ2-3): KAGVTQTPRYLIKTRGQQVTLSCSPISGHRSVSWYQQTPGQGLQFLFEYFSETQRNKGNFPGRFSGRQFSNSRSEMNVSTLELGDSALYLCASSTHLGPDTQYFGPGTRLTVL.

The chain has TRBV12-3 or TRBV12-4 and TRBJ1-4; 8 bases agree with TRBD1. V lost 6 bases to trimming and J lost 4 bases; unmatched junction nucleotides: 7. The CDR3 totals 15 residues. DNA of the CDR3: TGTGCCAGCAGCAGGACAGGGCTGGATAATGAAAAACTGTTTTTT. Translated: CASSRTGLDNEKLFF.

This clonotype is classed as medium-sized. The chain joins TRBV3-1 to TRBJ2-1, with 9 bases lining up with TRBD1. Per germline, CDR1 LGHDT and CDR2 YNNKEL (reference sequence). V trimming: 4 bases; J trimming: 7 bases; junction bases outside the gene matches: 5. This CDR3 spans 14 amino acids. CDR3 protein: CASSLTGTGNEQFF. CDR3 coding DNA: TGTGCCAGCAGCCTCACCGGGACAGGGAATGAGCAGTTCTTC.

This clonotype showed up many times. V and J are TRBV5-1 and TRBJ2-5; 7 bases fit TRBD1. The germline V gene has CDR1 SGHRS and CDR2 YFSETQ. CDR3 length equals 17 residues. Trimming cost V 5 bases and J 1 base; bases outside gene matches: 14. The CDR3, as DNA: TGCGCCAGCAGTCTCAAACCGCGACAGGGTTTCCAAGAGACCCAGTACTTC. Amino acid sequence: CASSLKPRQGFQETQYF. The variable domain in full, completed from reference TRBV5-1 and TRBJ2-5, reads KAGVTQTPRYLIKTRGQQVTLSCSPISGHRSVSWYQQTPGQGLQFLFEYFSETQRNKGNFPGRFSGRQFSNSRSEMNVSTLELGDSALYLCASSLKPRQGFQETQYFGPGTRLLVL.

This chain uses TRBV19 with TRBJ2-2; no clear D. Germline CDR1 and CDR2: LNHDA and SQIVND (reference sequence). The V end was cut by 2 bases, the J end by 5 bases, with 15 bases between. This CDR3 spans 16 amino acids. The CDR3 here is CASSILERRSTGELFF. CDR3 nucleotides: TGTGCCAGTAGTATACTTGAACGGCGAAGTACCGGGGAGCTGTTTTTT. Drawing the rest from reference TRBV19 and TRBJ2-2, the complete variable domain is DGGITQSPKYLFRKEGQNVTLSCEQNLNHDAMYWYRQDPGQGLRLIYYSQIVNDFQKGDIAEGYSVSREKKESFPLTVTSAQKNPTAFYLCASSILERRSTGELFFGEGSRLTVL.

The V and J genes are TRBV20-1 and TRBJ2-3, with D possibly called TRBD1 or TRBD2 (5 bases each). V was cut by 5 bases and J by 1 base, with 16 bases left in between. Germline CDR1 reads DFQATT; CDR2 reads SNEGSKA (reference sequence). The CDR3 is 15 residues long. DNA of the CDR3: TGCAGTGCTGCGGGTCGGCTAGGGGGCACAGATACGCAGTATTTT. Protein product: CSAAGRLGGTDTQYF.

This clonotype was detected many times. The chain combines TRBV9 with TRBJ2-2; 8 bases match TRBD2. There are 16 residues in the CDR3. The V and J ends lost 4 bases and 0 bases, in that order; junction bases with no gene match: 5. Per the germline V gene, CDR1 is SGDLS and CDR2 is YYNGEE. CDR3 amino acids: CASSHPAGANTGELFF. CDR3 sequence (DNA): TGTGCCAGCAGCCACCCAGCGGGGGCGAACACCGGGGAGCTGTTTTTT.

This clonotype appeared a few times. This rearrangement joins TRBV4-1 to TRBJ2-2; D uncertain. V dropped 1 base and J dropped 3 bases, with 15 bases sitting between them. The V gene's germline CDR1 is MGHRA and CDR2 YSYEKL. The CDR3 sequence is 17 residues long. CDR3 region: CASSQGDTKVDTGELFF. CDR3 nucleotide sequence: TGCGCCAGCAGCCAAGGAGACACAAAGGTGGACACCGGGGAGCTGTTTTTT.

This clonotype has a handful of counts. The chain recombines TRBV29-1 with TRBJ2-7; possible D gene TRBD2, 7 bases. Trimming stripped 7 bases from V and 6 bases from J, with 19 bases between. CDR3 length: 13 amino acids. Germline V gives CDR1 SQVTM, CDR2 ANQGSEA. CDR3 residues: CSAGEAGEGEQYF. The DNA for the CDR3 is TGCAGCGCTGGGGAGGCAGGGGAGGGCGAGCAGTACTTC.

The chain carries TRBV7-9 and TRBJ2-5, with D possibly matching TRBD2 (6 bases). Germline V lookup: CDR1 SEHNR, CDR2 FQNEAQ (reference sequence). Between the trimmed V and J ends, which lost 5 bases and 0 bases, there was a span of 16 bases. The CDR3 runs to 16 residues. The CDR3 bases are TGTGCCAGCAGCACCACCTCGGAGGGCTACCAAGAGACCCAGTACTTC. Amino acid sequence: CASSTTSEGYQETQYF.

This clonotype was counted many times. The gene calls are TRBV10-3 and TRBJ2-5; 8 nucleotides agree with TRBD2. J was trimmed by 0 bases and V by 3 bases; bases with no gene match: 15. From germline, CDR1 is ENHRY and CDR2 SYGVKD. This CDR3 has 19 residues. The CDR3 DNA follows: TGTGCCATCAGTGATTCCCCACCGGGGGGGCGAACCTACCAAGAGACCCAGTACTTC. Translated, it gives CAISDSPPGGRTYQETQYF.

The rearrangement uses TRBV5-4 and TRBJ1-1; maybe TRBD1 (6 bases). The germline V gene encodes CDR1 SGHNT and CDR2 YYREEE (reference sequence). This CDR3 contains 16 residues. The V and J ends lost 4 bases and 5 bases respectively, with 21 bases between them. CDR3 in DNA: TGTGCCAGCAGCCGTCCTTTTTTAAAACAGGGTACTGAAGCTTTCTTT. Its protein product is CASSRPFLKQGTEAFF.

This clonotype was detected many times. The chain links TRBV5-1 to TRBJ2-1, with TRBD1 matching over 9 bases. The ends lost 4 bases at V and 5 bases at J; junction bases unmatched: 7. In germline, CDR1 is SGHRS, CDR2 YFSETQ. This CDR3 has 15 amino acids. The CDR3 sequence is CASSIQGAGNNEQFF. CDR3 nucleotides: TGCGCCAGCAGCATACAGGGGGCAGGTAACAATGAGCAGTTCTTC.

In this sample, this clonotype turned up many times. The gene calls are TRBV5-1 and TRBJ2-5; 9 bases agree with TRBD2. The CDR3 runs to 13 residues. The germline CDR1 and CDR2 sequences are SGHRS and YFSETQ. Germline trimming cut 5 bases from V and 4 bases from J; bases unmatched to any gene: 3. DNA for the CDR3: TGCGCCAGCAGTTATAGCGGGGGAGAGACCCAGTACTTC. As protein: CASSYSGGETQYF. Complete variable domain (other parts from reference TRBV5-1 and TRBJ2-5): KAGVTQTPRYLIKTRGQQVTLSCSPISGHRSVSWYQQTPGQGLQFLFEYFSETQRNKGNFPGRFSGRQFSNSRSEMNVSTLELGDSALYLCASSYSGGETQYFGPGTRLLVL.